Each of the 3 T cell receptor beta chains below was sequenced from the same sample in a study of vaccination and CD4 T cells after COVID-19. TCRdb recomputed calls from the PCR reads with MiXCR, one row per CDR3 protein. The table lists around 21,000 distinct CDR3 sequences, 60% of them singletons. Sequences were derived from CD4+ T cells from blood, sampled after SARS-CoV-2 vaccination. These TCRs come from a human donor who had recovered from COVID-19.

Only one count was recorded for this clonotype. The J gene is TRBJ2-4, the V gene TRBV18; D perhaps matches TRBD1 (7 bases). The germline CDR1 and CDR2 sequences are KGHSH and LQKENI. Trimming removed 4 bases from V and 7 bases from J, with 17 bases in between. The CDR3 is 15 amino acids. For the CDR3, the DNA is TGTGCCAGCTCACGAACAGGGGCGGGGACGAACATTCAGTACTTC. The encoded protein is CASSRTGAGTNIQYF.

The V call is TRBV20-1, the J call TRBJ2-2; TRBD2 agrees at 13 bases. The V and J ends lost 3 bases and 3 bases, in that order; junction bases with no gene match: 10. Germline CDR1 reads DFQATT; CDR2 reads SNEGSKA (reference sequence). The CDR3 is 18 amino acids. DNA for the CDR3: TGCAGTGCTAGGGCACTAGCGGGAGGGTTGGCCCACACCGGGGAGCTGTTTTTT. Its translation: CSARALAGGLAHTGELFF.

The J gene is TRBJ2-7, the V gene TRBV7-6; 7 nucleotides agree with TRBD1. The CDR3 loop spans 15 amino acids. The V gene end was trimmed by 5 bases and the J gene end by 2 bases; junction bases not matched to a gene: 9. Per the germline V gene, CDR1 is SGHVS and CDR2 is FNYEAQ. The CDR3 loop reads CASSPRDSSAYEQYF. The CDR3 coding sequence is TGTGCCAGCAGCCCCCGGGACAGTTCAGCCTACGAGCAGTACTTC.